These T cell receptor beta chains were read from a single sample in a study of neurological immune-mediated disorders. Using its own MiXCR run on the 5' RACE reads, TCRdb lists one record per CDR3 protein. Of approximately 39,000 distinct CDR3 sequences in the sample, 7% to 8.5% were seen once. The specimen sequenced was CD4+ T cells from blood. The receptors shown here come from a man between 45 and 60 years old in good health. Both conserved end residues are part of each CDR3. The order of the fields is D gene, J gene, clone size, V gene, CDR3 protein, CDR3 DNA. A D gene is named only where the DNA matches it firmly. Part of the rows lack a size; the others show once, few, many or a class for expanded clones.

d_call: NA
j_call: TRBJ2-7
clone_size: many
v_call: TRBV3-1
cdr3_aa: CASSQVRFPYEQYF
cdr3_nt: TGTGCCAGCAGCCAAGTCCGGTTTCCTTACGAGCAGTACTTC

d_call: NA
j_call: TRBJ1-1
clone_size: many
v_call: TRBV12-3/TRBV12-4
cdr3_aa: CASSLLRNTEAFF
cdr3_nt: TGTGCCAGCAGTCTACTCCGGAACACTGAAGCTTTCTTT

d_call: TRBD2
j_call: TRBJ2-7
clone_size: many
v_call: TRBV5-1
cdr3_aa: CASSLDASGSNSYEQYF
cdr3_nt: TGCGCCAGCAGCTTGGATGCTAGCGGGAGTAATTCCTACGAGCAGTACTTC

d_call: NA
j_call: TRBJ1-6
clone_size: many
v_call: TRBV21-1
cdr3_aa: CASSKALYRQGGSPLHF
cdr3_nt: TGTGCCAGCAGCAAAGCGCTGTACAGACAGGGTGGCTCACCCCTCCACTTT

d_call: NA
j_call: TRBJ2-1
clone_size: once
v_call: TRBV10-3
cdr3_aa: CAISDYELLGNEQFF
cdr3_nt: TGTGCCATCAGTGATTACGAATTACTTGGGAATGAGCAGTTCTTC

d_call: NA
j_call: TRBJ2-2
clone_size: NA
v_call: TRBV6-5
cdr3_aa: CASRIAGELFF
cdr3_nt: TGTGCCAGCAGAATAGCCGGGGAGCTGTTTTTT

d_call: NA
j_call: TRBJ2-1
clone_size: many
v_call: TRBV5-1
cdr3_aa: CASSLEALTNEQFF
cdr3_nt: TGCGCCAGCAGCTTGGAGGCGCTGACGAATGAGCAGTTCTTC

d_call: TRBD1
j_call: TRBJ2-7
clone_size: many
v_call: TRBV10-3
cdr3_aa: CATGLDRGREQYF
cdr3_nt: TGTGCCACGGGTCTAGACAGGGGGCGTGAGCAGTACTTC

d_call: TRBD1
j_call: TRBJ1-4
clone_size: many
v_call: TRBV28
cdr3_aa: CASSPAGQMVEKLFF
cdr3_nt: TGTGCCAGCAGTCCAGCGGGACAGATGGTCGAAAAACTGTTTTTT

d_call: TRBD1
j_call: TRBJ1-4
clone_size: many
v_call: TRBV6-5
cdr3_aa: CASSSGQFNEKLFF
cdr3_nt: TGTGCCAGCAGTTCGGGACAGTTTAATGAAAAACTGTTTTTT

d_call: NA
j_call: TRBJ1-4
clone_size: many
v_call: TRBV9
cdr3_aa: CASSVGANEKLFF
cdr3_nt: TGTGCCAGCAGCGTAGGGGCTAATGAAAAACTGTTTTTT